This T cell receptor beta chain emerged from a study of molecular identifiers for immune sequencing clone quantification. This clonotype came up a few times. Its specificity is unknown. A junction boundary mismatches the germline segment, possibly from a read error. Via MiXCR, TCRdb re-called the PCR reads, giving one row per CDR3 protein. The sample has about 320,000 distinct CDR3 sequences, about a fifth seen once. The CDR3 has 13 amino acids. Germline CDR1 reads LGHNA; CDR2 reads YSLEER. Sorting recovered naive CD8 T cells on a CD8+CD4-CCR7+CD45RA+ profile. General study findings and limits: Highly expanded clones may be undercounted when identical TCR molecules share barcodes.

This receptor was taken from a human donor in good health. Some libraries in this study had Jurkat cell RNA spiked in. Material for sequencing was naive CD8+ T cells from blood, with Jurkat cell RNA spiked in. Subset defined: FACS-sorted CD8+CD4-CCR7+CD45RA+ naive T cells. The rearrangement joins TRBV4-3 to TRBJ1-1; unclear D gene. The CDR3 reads CASRQARGTEAFF. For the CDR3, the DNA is TGCGCCAGCAGGCAAGCCCGAGGCACTGAAGCTTTCTTT.